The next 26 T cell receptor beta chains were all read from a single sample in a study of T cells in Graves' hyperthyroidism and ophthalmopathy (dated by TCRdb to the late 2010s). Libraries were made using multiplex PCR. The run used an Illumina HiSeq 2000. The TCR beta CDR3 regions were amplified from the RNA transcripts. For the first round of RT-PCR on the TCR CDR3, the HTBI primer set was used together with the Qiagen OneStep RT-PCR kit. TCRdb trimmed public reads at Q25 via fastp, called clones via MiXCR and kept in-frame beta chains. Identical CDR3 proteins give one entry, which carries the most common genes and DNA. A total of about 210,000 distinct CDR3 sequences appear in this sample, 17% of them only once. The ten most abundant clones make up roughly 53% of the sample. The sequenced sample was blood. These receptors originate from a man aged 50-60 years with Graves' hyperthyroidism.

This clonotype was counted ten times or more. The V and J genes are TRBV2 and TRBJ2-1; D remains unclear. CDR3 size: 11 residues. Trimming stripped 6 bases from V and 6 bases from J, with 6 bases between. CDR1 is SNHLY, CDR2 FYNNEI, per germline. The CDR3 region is CASSPANEQFF. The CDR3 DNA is TGTGCCAGCAGCCCCGCCAATGAGCAGTTCTTC.

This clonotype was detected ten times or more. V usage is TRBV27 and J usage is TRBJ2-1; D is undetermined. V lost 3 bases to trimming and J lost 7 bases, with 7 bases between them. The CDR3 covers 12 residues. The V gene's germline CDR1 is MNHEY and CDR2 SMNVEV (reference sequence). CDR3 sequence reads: CASSLVGNEQFF. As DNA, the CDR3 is TGTGCCAGCAGTTTGGTAGGAAATGAGCAGTTCTTC.

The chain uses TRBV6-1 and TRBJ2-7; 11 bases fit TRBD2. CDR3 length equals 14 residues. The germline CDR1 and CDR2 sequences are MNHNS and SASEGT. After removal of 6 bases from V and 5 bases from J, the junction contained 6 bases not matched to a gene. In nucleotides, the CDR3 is TGTGCCAGCAGGCCCGGGACTAGCGGCGACGAGCAGTACTTC. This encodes CASRPGTSGDEQYF.

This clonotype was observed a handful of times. In DNA, the CDR3 is TGTGCCAGCAGTCCAACGGACACAAATGAGCAGTTCTTC. It specifies CASSPTDTNEQFF. The chain combines TRBV28 with TRBJ2-1; D is perhaps TRBD1 (5 bases). The V and J ends lost 5 bases and 7 bases respectively, with 12 bases between them. Germline CDR1 reads MDHEN; CDR2 reads SYDVKM. The CDR3 extends over 13 amino acids.

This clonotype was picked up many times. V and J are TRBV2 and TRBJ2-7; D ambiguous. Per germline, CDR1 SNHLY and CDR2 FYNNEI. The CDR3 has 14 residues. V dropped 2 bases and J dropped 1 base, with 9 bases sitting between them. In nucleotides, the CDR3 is TGTGCCAGCAGTGAATCCAGCGCGTCCTACGAGCAGTACTTC. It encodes CASSESSASYEQYF.

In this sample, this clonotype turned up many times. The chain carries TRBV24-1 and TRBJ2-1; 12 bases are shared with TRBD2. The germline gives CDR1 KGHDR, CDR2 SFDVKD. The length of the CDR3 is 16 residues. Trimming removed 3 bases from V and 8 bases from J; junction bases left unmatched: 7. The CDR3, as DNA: TGTGCCACCAGTGATCTGACTAGCGGGAGTGGCCATGAGCAGTTCTTC. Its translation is CATSDLTSGSGHEQFF.

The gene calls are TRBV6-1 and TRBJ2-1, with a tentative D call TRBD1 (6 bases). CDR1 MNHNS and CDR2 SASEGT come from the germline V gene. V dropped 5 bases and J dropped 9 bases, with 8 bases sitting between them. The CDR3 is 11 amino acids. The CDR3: CASSKGVEQFF. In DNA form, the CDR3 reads TGTGCCAGCAGTAAGGGGGTTGAGCAGTTCTTC.

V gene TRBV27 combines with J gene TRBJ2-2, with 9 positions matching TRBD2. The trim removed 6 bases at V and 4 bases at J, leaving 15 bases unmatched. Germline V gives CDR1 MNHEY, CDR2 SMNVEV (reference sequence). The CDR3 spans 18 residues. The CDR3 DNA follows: TGTGCCAGCAGACCGGGACTAGCTTTTAAGTCTGGCACCGGGGAGCTGTTTTTT. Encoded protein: CASRPGLAFKSGTGELFF.

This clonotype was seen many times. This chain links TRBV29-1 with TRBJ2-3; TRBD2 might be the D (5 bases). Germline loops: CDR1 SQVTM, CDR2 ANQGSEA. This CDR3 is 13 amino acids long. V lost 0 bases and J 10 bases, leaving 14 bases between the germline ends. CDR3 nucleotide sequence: TGCAGCGTTGAAGATCTTCTAGGGAGTGCGCAGTATTTT. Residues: CSVEDLLGSAQYF.

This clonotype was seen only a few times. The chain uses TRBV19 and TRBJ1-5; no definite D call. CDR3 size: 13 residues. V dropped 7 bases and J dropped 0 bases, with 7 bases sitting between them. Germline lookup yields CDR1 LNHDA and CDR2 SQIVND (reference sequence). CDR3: CASTQNSNQPQHF. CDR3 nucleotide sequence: TGTGCCAGTACCCAGAATAGCAATCAGCCCCAGCATTTT. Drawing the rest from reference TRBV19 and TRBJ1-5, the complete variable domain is DGGITQSPKYLFRKEGQNVTLSCEQNLNHDAMYWYRQDPGQGLRLIYYSQIVNDFQKGDIAEGYSVSREKKESFPLTVTSAQKNPTAFYLCASTQNSNQPQHFGDGTRLSIL.

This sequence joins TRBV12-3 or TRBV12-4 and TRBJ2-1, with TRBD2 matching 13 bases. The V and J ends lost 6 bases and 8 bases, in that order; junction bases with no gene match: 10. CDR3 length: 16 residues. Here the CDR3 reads CASSPRLAGGQDEQFF. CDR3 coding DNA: TGTGCCAGCAGCCCCCGACTAGCGGGAGGTCAGGATGAGCAGTTCTTC.

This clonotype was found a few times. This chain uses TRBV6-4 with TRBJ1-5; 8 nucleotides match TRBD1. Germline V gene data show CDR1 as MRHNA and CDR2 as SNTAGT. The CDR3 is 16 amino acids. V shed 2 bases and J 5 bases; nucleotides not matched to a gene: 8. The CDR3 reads CASSDPDRGGDQPQHF. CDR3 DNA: TGTGCCAGCAGTGACCCCGACAGGGGTGGCGATCAGCCCCAGCATTTT.

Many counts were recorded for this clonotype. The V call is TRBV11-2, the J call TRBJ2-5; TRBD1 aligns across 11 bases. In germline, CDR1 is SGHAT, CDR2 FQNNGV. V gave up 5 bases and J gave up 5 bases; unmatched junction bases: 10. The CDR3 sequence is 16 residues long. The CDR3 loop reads CASSLDRGRFVETQYF. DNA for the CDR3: TGTGCCAGCAGCCTGGACAGGGGGCGCTTCGTGGAGACCCAGTACTTC.

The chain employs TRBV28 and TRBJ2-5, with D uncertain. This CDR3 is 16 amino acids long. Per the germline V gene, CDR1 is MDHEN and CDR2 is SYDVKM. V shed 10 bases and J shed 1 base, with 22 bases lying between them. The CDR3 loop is CAIMIPHGRGQETQYF. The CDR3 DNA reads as TGTGCCATTATGATTCCCCACGGCCGTGGCCAAGAGACCCAGTACTTC.

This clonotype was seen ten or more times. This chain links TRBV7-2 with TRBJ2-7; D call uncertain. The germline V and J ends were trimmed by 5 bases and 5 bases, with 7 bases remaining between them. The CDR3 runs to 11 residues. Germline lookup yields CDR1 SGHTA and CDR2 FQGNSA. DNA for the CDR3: TGTGCCAGCAGCCCCTATAACGAGCAGTACTTC. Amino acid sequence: CASSPYNEQYF.

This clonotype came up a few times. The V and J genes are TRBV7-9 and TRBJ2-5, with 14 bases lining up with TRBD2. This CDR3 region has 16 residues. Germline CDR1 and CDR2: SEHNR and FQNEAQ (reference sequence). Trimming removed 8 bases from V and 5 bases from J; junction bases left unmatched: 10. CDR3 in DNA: TGTGCCAGCGGGGGACTAGCGGGAGAAACTCGGGAGACCCAGTACTTC. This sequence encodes CASGGLAGETRETQYF.

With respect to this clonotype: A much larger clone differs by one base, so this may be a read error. DNA of the CDR3: TGTGCCATGCTACTAGCGGGGTATGTCAATGAGCAGTCCTTC. Translation: CAMLLAGYVNEQSF. J is TRBJ2-1 and V is TRBV2; 10 positions agree with TRBD2. Germline V gene lookup returns CDR1 SNHLY and CDR2 FYNNEI. The CDR3 has 14 residues.

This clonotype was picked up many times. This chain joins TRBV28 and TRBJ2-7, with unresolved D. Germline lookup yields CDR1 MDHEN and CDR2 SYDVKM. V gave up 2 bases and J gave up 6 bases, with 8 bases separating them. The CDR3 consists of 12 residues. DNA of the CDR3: TGTGCCAGCAGTTTAAAAGCGATCGAGCAGTACTTC. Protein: CASSLKAIEQYF.

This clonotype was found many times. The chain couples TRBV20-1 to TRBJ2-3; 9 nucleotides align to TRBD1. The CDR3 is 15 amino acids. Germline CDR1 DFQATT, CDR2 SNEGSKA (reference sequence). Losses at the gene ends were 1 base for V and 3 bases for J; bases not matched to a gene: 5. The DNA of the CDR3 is TGCAGTGCTAGAGGTACAGGGGGCCGGACAGATACGCAGTATTTT. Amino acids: CSARGTGGRTDTQYF.

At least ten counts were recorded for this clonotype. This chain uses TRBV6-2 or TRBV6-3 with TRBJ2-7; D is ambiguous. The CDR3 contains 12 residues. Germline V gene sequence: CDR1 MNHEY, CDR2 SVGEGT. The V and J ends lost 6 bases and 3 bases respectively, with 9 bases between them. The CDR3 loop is CASRIQDYEQYF. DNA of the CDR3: TGTGCCAGCAGGATTCAGGACTACGAGCAGTACTTC.

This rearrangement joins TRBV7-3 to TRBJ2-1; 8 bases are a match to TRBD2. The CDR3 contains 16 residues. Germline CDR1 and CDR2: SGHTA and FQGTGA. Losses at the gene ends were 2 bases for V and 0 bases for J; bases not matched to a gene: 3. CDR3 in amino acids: CASSLGREASYNEQFF. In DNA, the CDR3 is TGTGCCAGCAGCTTAGGGCGGGAGGCCTCCTACAATGAGCAGTTCTTC.

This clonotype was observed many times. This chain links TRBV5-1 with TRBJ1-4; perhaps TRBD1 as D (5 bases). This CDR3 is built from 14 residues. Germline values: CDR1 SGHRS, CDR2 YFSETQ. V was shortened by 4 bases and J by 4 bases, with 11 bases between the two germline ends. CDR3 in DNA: TGCGCCAGCAGCCGACAGACAGATAATGAAAAACTGTTTTTT. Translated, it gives CASSRQTDNEKLFF.

DNA for the CDR3: TGTGCCTGGAGCCCCCTGGGTTTAAGGGGGAACTCTGGAAACACCATATATTTT. This sequence encodes CAWSPLGLRGNSGNTIYF. The chain recombines TRBV30 with TRBJ1-3, with D perhaps TRBD1 (6 bases). The CDR3 spans 18 residues. V was trimmed by 3 bases and J by 0 bases, leaving 21 bases between them. Germline loops: CDR1 GTSNPN, CDR2 SVGIG (reference sequence).

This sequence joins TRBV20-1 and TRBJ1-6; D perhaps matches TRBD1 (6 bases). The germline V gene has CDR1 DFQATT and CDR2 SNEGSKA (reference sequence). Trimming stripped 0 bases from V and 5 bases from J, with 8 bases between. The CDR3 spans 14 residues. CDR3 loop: CSAREQGNNSPLHF. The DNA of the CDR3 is TGCAGTGCTAGAGAGCAGGGGAATAATTCACCCCTCCACTTT.

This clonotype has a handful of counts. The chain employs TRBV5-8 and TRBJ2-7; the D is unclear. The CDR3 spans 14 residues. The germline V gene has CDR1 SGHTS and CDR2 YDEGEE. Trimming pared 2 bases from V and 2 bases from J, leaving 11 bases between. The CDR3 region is CASSLGPTTYEQYF. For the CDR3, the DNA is TGTGCCAGCAGCTTAGGACCGACGACCTACGAGCAGTACTTC.

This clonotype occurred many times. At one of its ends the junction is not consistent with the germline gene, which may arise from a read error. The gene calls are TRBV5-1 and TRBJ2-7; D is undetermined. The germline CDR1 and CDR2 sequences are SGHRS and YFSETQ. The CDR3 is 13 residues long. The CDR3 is CASSLGASYEQYF. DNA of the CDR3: TGTGCCAGCAGTTTAGGAGCTTCCTACGAGCAGTACTTC.